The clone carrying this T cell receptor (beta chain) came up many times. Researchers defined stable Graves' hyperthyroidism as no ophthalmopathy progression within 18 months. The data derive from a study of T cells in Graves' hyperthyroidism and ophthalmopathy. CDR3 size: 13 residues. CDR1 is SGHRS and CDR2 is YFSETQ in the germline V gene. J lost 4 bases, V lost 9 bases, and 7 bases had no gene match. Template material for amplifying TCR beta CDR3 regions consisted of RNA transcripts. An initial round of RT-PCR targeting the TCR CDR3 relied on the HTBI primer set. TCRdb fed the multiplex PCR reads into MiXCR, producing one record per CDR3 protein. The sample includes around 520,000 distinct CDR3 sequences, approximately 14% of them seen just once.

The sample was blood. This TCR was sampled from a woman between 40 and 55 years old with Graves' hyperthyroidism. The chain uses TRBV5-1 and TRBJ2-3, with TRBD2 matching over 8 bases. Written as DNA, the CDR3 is TGCGCCATACCTAGACTAGCGTCAGATACGCAGTATTTT. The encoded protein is CAIPRLASDTQYF.